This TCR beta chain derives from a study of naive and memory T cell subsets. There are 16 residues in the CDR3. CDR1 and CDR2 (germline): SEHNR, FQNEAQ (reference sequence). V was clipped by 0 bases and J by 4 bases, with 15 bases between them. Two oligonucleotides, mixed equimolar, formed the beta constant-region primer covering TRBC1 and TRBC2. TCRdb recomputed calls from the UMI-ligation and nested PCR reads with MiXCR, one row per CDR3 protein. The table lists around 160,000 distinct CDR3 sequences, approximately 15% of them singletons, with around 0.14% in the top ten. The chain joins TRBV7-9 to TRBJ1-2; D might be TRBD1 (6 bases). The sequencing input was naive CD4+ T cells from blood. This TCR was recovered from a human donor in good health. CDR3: CASSLAEGGSTYGYTF. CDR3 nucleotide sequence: TGTGCCAGCAGCTTAGCGGAGGGGGGCTCGACCTATGGCTACACCTTC. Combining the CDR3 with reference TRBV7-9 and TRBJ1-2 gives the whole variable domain DTGVSQNPRHKITKRGQNVTFRCDPISEHNRLYWYRQTLGQGPEFLTYFQNEAQLEKSRLLSDRFSAERPKGSFSTLEIQRTEQGDSAMYLCASSLAEGGSTYGYTFGSGTRLTVV.